The entry below gives a single T cell receptor (beta chain) sequence along with its context. Its antigen remains unknown. The data derive from a study of human CD8 memory T cell subsets. Looked up from germline, CDR1 is LNHNV and CDR2 is YYDKDF (reference sequence). This CDR3 has 16 residues. The source of the RNA was duplicate vials containing roughly 150,000 sorted CD8+ T cells for each subset. Study conclusions and caveats: The Chao1 estimates suggested that precursor exhausted T cells were less diverse than stem-like memory T cells.

It was UMI-labeled 5' RACE by which the TCR beta libraries were made. One entry per CDR3 protein, without DNA, is what TCRdb gives after re-calling the 5' RACE reads. The table lists thousands of distinct CDR3 sequences. The chain links TRBV15 to TRBJ1-2; without DNA, the TCRdb call of TRBD1 cannot be checked. This sequence originates from a human donor in good health. Sample: CD8+ T cells from PBMCs. CDR3 protein: CATSRALLDRVGGYTF.